Following are 10 T cell receptor beta chains from one sample sequenced in a study of T cells in Graves' hyperthyroidism and ophthalmopathy. RNA transcripts gave rise to amplified TCR beta CDR3 regions. The TCR CDR3 first-round RT-PCR relied on the HTBI primer set. Using its own MiXCR run on the multiplex PCR reads, TCRdb lists one record per CDR3 protein. The table shows more than 500,000 distinct CDR3 sequences, with about 15% occurring only once. Specimen: blood. These receptors were taken from a woman aged 40 to 50 with Graves' hyperthyroidism.

This clonotype came up many times. V usage is TRBV5-1 and J usage is TRBJ2-2; 8 bases fit TRBD2. Germline values: CDR1 SGHRS, CDR2 YFSETQ. Trimming cost V 1 base and J 7 bases; bases outside gene matches: 6. The CDR3 has 15 residues. The CDR3 reads CASSLQRELDGELFF. The CDR3 DNA reads TGCGCCAGCAGCTTGCAGCGGGAGTTGGACGGGGAGCTGTTTTTT.

This clonotype was seen more than once but under ten times. V is TRBV30 and J is TRBJ2-1, with D perhaps matching TRBD1 (6 bases). Trimming cost V 0 bases and J 3 bases, with 9 bases left between them. CDR3 length: 14 residues. Germline values: CDR1 GTSNPN, CDR2 SVGIG (reference sequence). CDR3 coding DNA: TGTGCCTGGAGTGTAGGACAGAACTACAATGAGCAGTTCTTC. This translates into CAWSVGQNYNEQFF.

V is TRBV29-1 and J is TRBJ2-5; 12 positions match TRBD2. CDR1 SQVTM and CDR2 ANQGSEA come from the germline V gene. The ends lost 7 bases at V and 4 bases at J; junction bases unmatched: 4. The CDR3 consists of 13 residues. CDR3 sequence: CSAMTSGRETQYF. Written as DNA, the CDR3 is TGCAGCGCTATGACTAGCGGGAGAGAGACCCAGTACTTC.

The chain has TRBV3-1 and TRBJ2-7; 14 bases are a match to TRBD2. J lost 5 bases, V lost 2 bases, and 5 bases had no gene match. CDR1 and CDR2 (germline): LGHDT, YNNKEL (reference sequence). This CDR3 region has 16 residues. The DNA for the CDR3 is TGTGCCAGCAGCCAACCCCAGGGACTAGCGGGAGACGAGCAGTACTTC. This sequence encodes CASSQPQGLAGDEQYF.

Many counts were recorded for this clonotype. The J gene is TRBJ2-7, the V gene TRBV27; tentative D call: TRBD1 (8 bases). This CDR3 region has 17 residues. The germline V gene has CDR1 MNHEY and CDR2 SMNVEV (reference sequence). Trimming stripped 5 bases from V and 2 bases from J, with 22 bases between. As DNA, the CDR3 is TGTGCCAGCAGTATGCGCCCACGACAGGGGAGGGCCTACGAGCAGTACTTC. It specifies CASSMRPRQGRAYEQYF.

This clonotype was detected many times. The rearrangement uses TRBV5-1 and TRBJ1-1; D is possibly TRBD1 (6 bases). The length of the CDR3 is 15 residues. Germline lookup yields CDR1 SGHRS and CDR2 YFSETQ. Trimming left V 0 bases short and J 1 base short, with 10 bases between. CDR3 bases: TGCGCCAGCAGCTTGGACCCGACAGGGAACACTGAAGCTTTCTTT. Translating it yields CASSLDPTGNTEAFF.

This clonotype was detected many times. CDR3 nucleotides: TGTGCCGCCCCTCCGGCGGCCCGCTCCTACGAGCAGTACTTC. Protein product: CAAPPAARSYEQYF. The chain is built from TRBV28 and TRBJ2-7, with D hard to call. Germline loops: CDR1 MDHEN, CDR2 SYDVKM. The CDR3 length is 14 residues. V was clipped by 11 bases and J by 0 bases, with 17 bases between them.

CDR3 in amino acids: CASSSANSGVITDTQYF. The CDR3 DNA sequence: TGCGCCAGCAGCTCGGCAAATAGCGGGGTGATCACAGATACGCAGTATTTT. The rearrangement joins TRBV5-1 to TRBJ2-3; 8 nucleotides align to TRBD2. CDR3 length equals 17 residues. Unmatched junction bases numbered 11, after V lost 3 bases and J lost 2 bases. CDR1 is SGHRS, CDR2 YFSETQ, per germline. The entire variable domain, with the rest obtained from reference TRBV5-1 and TRBJ2-3, is as follows: KAGVTQTPRYLIKTRGQQVTLSCSPISGHRSVSWYQQTPGQGLQFLFEYFSETQRNKGNFPGRFSGRQFSNSRSEMNVSTLELGDSALYLCASSSANSGVITDTQYFGPGTRLTVL.

This clonotype was seen repeatedly, ten times or more. The chain couples TRBV20-1 to TRBJ2-1; TRBD2 might be the D (6 bases). The V gene's germline CDR1 is DFQATT and CDR2 SNEGSKA (reference sequence). This CDR3 has 17 amino acids. Trimming pared 0 bases from V and 5 bases from J, leaving 20 bases between. CDR3 nucleotide sequence: TGCAGTGCTAGAGATCGGTCGGGAGCGGTTAGGGACAATGAGCAGTTCTTC. Translating gives CSARDRSGAVRDNEQFF.

This clonotype was detected ten times or more. The chain carries TRBV30 and TRBJ1-1, with D maybe TRBD1 (5 bases). The V and J ends lost 2 bases and 0 bases respectively, with 13 bases between them. The germline CDR1 and CDR2 sequences are GTSNPN and SVGIG (reference sequence). The CDR3 loop spans 15 amino acids. The CDR3 DNA is TGTGCCTGGAGTTGGGACCCCCAAATGAACACTGAAGCTTTCTTT. Translating gives CAWSWDPQMNTEAFF.